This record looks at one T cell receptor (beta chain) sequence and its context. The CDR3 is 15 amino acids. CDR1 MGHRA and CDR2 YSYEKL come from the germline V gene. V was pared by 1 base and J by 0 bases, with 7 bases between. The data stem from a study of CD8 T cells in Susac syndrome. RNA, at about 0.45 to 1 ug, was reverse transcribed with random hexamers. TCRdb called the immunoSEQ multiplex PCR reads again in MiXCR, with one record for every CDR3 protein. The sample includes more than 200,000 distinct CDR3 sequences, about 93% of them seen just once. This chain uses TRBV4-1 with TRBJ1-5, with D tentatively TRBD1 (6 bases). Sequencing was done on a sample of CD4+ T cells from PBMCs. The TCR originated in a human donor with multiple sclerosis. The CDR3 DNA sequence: TGCGCCAGCAGCCAAGTAGGGGGTAGCAATCAGCCCCAGCATTTT. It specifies CASSQVGGSNQPQHF.